This T cell receptor (beta chain) was documented in a study of blood T cell repertoires in COVID-19. As for the study in general: PBMCs, B-cell-depleted T cells, or T cells provided the cDNA or gDNA that made up the material.

In the original processing: Estimates of nucleated cell counts were drawn from the amplification of reference gene primers. The repertoire was sequenced with immunoSEQ multiplex PCR; TCRdb's copy has only in-frame clones and lacks some. V and J calls and clone size are given by that table; D and trimming were obtained from the DNA. The data contain more than 150,000 clones, around 75% of them seen just once; the ten biggest clones take up around 14%. The V gene end was trimmed by 2 bases and the J gene end by 1 base; junction bases not matched to a gene: 7. CDR3 length: 17 residues. The germline V gene encodes CDR1 KGHSH and CDR2 LQKENI.

Sequenced: peripheral blood. The gene calls are TRBV18 and TRBJ2-1; 8 bases match TRBD2. The receptor was derived from an elderly woman with acute or convalescent COVID-19. Here the CDR3 DNA reads TGTGCCAGCTCACCAACGCCAGCGGGAGCTTCCTACAATGAGCAGTTCTTC. Residues: CASSPTPAGASYNEQFF.